The present entry profiles one T cell receptor (beta chain) with its context. Its antigen is not identified. The ends were cut back, 7 bases at V and 8 bases at J, with 27 bases in the middle. From germline, CDR1 is LGHNA and CDR2 YSLEER. This CDR3 is built from 17 residues. This sample is drawn from a study of T-cell memory formation after mild COVID-19. Findings and caveats of the study: SARS-CoV-2 specificity of second-wave clones peaking day 37 was unconfirmed. That cross-reactive memory joined was suggested by some responding clones appearing in pre-infection memory. Later expanders leaned toward CD4+, whereas clones contracting from day 15 to 85 were balanced CD4/CD8.

MiXCR, applied by TCRdb to the 5' RACE reads, yields one record per CDR3 protein. The table has 240,000 or so distinct CDR3 sequences, around a tenth seen once. This sequence joins TRBV4-3 and TRBJ1-5; unclear D gene. Input material: PBMCs or a T cell subset sorted from them (not recorded which). This clonotype was obtained from a man between 18 and 35 years old who had mild COVID-19 (a few samples of this study predate the infection). Cell type and time point are not known. The CDR3 nucleotides are TGCGCCAGCATATTCCCGTTGGACTCAAAGTCGCAGGAGCCCCAGCATTTT. Translation: CASIFPLDSKSQEPQHF.